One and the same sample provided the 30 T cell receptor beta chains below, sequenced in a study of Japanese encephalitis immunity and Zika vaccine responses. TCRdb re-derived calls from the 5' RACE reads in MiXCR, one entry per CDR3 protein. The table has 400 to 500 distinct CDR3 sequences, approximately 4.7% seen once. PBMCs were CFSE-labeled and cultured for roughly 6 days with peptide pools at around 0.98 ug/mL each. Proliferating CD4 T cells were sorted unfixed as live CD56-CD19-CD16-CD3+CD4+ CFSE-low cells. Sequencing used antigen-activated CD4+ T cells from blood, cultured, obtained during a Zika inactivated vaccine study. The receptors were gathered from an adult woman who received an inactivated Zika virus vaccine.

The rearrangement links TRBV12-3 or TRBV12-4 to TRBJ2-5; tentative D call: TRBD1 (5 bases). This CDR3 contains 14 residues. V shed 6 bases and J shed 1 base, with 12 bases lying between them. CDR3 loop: CASSPDTFQETQYF. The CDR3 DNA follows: TGTGCCAGCAGCCCGGACACCTTCCAAGAGACCCAGTACTTC.

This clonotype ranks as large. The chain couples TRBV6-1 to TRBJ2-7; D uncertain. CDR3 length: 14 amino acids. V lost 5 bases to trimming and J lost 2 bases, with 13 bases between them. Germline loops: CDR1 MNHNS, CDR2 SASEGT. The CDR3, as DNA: TGTGCCAGCAGTCCCCGCCACGGACCCTACGAGCAGTACTTC. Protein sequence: CASSPRHGPYEQYF.

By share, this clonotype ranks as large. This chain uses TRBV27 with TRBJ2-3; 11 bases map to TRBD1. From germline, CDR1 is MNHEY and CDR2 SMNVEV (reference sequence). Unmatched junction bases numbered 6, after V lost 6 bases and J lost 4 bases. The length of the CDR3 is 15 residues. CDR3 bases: TGTGCCAGCAGAGGACAGGGGGCGTTCGCAGATACGCAGTATTTT. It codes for CASRGQGAFADTQYF.

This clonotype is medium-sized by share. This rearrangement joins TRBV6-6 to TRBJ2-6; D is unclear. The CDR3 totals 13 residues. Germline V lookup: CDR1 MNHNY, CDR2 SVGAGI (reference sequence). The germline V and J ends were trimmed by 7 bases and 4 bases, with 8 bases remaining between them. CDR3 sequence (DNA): TGTGCCAGCACCTCCGGCGGGGCCAACGTCCTGACTTTC. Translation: CASTSGGANVLTF.

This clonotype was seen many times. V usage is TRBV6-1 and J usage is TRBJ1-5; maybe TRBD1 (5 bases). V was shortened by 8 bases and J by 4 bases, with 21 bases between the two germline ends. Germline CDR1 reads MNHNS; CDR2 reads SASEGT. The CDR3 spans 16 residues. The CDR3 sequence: CASCNRAEGSNQPQHF. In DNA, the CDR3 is TGTGCCAGCTGCAACCGGGCCGAGGGGTCAAATCAGCCCCAGCATTTT.

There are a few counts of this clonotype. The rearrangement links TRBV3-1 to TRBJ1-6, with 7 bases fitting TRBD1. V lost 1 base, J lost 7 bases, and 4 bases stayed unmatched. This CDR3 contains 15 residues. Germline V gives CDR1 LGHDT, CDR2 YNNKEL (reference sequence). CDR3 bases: TGTGCCAGCAGCCAAGGGACAGGTCTGAATTCACCCCTCCACTTT. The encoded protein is CASSQGTGLNSPLHF.

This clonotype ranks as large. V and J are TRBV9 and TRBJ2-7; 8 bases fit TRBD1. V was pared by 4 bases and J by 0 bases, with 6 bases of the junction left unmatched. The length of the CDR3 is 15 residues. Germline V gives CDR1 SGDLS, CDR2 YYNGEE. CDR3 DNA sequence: TGTGCCAGCAGCTACCGGGACAGGCTCTCCTACGAGCAGTACTTC. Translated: CASSYRDRLSYEQYF.

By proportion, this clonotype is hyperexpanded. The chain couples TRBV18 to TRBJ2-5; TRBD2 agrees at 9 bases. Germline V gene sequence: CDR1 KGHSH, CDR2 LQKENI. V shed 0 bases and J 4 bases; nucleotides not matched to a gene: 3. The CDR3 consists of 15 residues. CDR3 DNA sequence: TGTGCCAGCTCACCACCGGGACTAGCCCGAGAGACCCAGTACTTC. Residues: CASSPPGLARETQYF.

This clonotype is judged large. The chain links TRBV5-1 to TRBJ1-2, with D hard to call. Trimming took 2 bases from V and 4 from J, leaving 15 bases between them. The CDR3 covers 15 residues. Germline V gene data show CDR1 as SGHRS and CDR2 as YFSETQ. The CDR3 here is CASSLGVRLGYGYTF. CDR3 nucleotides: TGCGCCAGCAGCTTAGGCGTGCGACTAGGCTATGGCTACACCTTC.

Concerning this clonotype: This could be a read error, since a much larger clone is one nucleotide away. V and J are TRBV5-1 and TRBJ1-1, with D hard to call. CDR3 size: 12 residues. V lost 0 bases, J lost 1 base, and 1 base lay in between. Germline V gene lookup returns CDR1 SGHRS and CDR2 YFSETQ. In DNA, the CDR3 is TGCGCCAGCAGCTTGGCGAACACTGAAGCTTTCTTT. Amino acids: CASSLANTEAFF.

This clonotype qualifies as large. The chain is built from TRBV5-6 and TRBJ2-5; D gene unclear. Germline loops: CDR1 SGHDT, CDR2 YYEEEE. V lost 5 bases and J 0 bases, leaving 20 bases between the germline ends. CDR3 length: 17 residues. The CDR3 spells CASRITDFSPNQETQYF. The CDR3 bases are TGTGCCAGCAGGATCACAGATTTCTCGCCGAACCAAGAGACCCAGTACTTC.

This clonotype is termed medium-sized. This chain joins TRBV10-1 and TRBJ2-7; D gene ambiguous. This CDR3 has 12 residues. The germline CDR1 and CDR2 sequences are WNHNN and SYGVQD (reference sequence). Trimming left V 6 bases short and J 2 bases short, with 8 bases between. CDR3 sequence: CASSRSTYEQYF. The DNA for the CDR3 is TGCGCCAGCAGCAGGTCCACCTACGAGCAGTACTTC.

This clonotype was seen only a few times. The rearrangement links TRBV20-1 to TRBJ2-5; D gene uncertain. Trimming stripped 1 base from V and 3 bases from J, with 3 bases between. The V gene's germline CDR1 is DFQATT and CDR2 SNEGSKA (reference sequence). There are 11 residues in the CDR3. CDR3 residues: CSARGKETQYF. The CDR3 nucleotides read TGCAGTGCTAGAGGGAAAGAGACCCAGTACTTC.

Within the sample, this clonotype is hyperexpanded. Written as DNA, the CDR3 is TGCGCCAGCAGCGTAGGAGGGGGCGAGGAAAAACTGTTTTTT. This translates into CASSVGGGEEKLFF. The chain employs TRBV5-1 and TRBJ1-4, with 7 bases that match TRBD1. Germline V gives CDR1 SGHRS, CDR2 YFSETQ. Unmatched junction bases numbered 8, after V lost 4 bases and J lost 8 bases. The length of the CDR3 is 14 residues.

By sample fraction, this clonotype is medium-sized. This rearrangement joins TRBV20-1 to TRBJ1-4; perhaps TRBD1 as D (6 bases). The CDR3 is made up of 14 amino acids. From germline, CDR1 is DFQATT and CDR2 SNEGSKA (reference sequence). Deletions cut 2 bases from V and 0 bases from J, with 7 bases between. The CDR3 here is CSARNRATNEKLFF. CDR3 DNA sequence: TGCAGTGCTAGAAACAGGGCAACTAATGAAAAACTGTTTTTT.

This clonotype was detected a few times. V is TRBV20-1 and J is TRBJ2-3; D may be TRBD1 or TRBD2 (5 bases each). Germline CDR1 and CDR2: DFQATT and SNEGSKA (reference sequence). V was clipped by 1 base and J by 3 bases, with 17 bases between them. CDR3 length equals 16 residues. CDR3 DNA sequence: TGCAGTGCTAGAGCCGGGACCGCCAAAGCAACAGATACGCAGTATTTT. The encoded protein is CSARAGTAKATDTQYF.

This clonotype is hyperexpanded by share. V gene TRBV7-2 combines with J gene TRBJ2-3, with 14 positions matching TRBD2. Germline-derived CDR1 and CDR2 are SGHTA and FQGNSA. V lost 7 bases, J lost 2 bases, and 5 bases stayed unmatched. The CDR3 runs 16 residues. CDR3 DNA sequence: TGTGCCAGCACCCAGGGACTAGCGGGGGTCACAGATACGCAGTATTTT. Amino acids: CASTQGLAGVTDTQYF. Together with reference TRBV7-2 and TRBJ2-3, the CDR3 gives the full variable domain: GAGVSQSPSNKVTEKGKDVELRCDPISGHTALYWYRQSLGQGLEFLIYFQGNSAPDKSGLPSDRFSAERTGGSVSTLTIQRTQQEDSAVYLCASTQGLAGVTDTQYFGPGTRLTVL.

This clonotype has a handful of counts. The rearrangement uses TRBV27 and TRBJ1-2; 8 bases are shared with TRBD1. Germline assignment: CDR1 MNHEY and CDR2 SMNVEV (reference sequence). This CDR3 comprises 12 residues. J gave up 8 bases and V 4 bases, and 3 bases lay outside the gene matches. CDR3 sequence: CASSSTGAGYTF. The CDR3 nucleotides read TGTGCCAGCAGTTCGACAGGGGCCGGCTACACCTTC.

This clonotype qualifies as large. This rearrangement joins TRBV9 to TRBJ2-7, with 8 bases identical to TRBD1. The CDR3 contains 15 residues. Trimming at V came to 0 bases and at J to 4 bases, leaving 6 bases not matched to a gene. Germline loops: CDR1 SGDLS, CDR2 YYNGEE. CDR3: CASSVGPDRAYEQYF. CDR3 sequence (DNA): TGTGCCAGCAGCGTAGGGCCGGACAGGGCTTACGAGCAGTACTTC.

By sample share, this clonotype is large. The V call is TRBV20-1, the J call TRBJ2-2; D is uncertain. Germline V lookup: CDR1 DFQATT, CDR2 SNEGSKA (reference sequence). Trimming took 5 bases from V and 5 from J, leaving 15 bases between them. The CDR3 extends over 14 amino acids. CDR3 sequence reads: CSAVGHPGTGELFF. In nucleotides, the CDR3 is TGCAGTGCTGTAGGCCACCCGGGTACCGGGGAGCTGTTTTTT.

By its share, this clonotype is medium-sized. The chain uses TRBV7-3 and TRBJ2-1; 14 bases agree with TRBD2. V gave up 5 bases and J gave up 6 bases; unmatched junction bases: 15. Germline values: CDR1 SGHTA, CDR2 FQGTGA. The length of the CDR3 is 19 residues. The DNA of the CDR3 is TGTGCCAGCAGCCCGCTTAGCGGGACTAGCGGGAGCTCGCTCAATGAGCAGTTCTTC. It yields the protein CASSPLSGTSGSSLNEQFF.

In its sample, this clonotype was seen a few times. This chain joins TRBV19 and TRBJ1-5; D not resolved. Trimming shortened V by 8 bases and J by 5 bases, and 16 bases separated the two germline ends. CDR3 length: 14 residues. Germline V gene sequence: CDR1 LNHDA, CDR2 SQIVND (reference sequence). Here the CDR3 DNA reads TGTGCCAGTGCCCTTCGGCCCCGGGATCAGCCCCAGCATTTT. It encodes CASALRPRDQPQHF.

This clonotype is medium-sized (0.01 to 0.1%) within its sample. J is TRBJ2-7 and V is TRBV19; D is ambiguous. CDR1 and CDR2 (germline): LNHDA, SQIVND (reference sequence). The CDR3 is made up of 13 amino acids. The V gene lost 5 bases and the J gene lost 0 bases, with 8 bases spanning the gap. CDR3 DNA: TGTGCCAGTAGTCCTGGGTACTCCTACGAGCAGTACTTC. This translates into CASSPGYSYEQYF.

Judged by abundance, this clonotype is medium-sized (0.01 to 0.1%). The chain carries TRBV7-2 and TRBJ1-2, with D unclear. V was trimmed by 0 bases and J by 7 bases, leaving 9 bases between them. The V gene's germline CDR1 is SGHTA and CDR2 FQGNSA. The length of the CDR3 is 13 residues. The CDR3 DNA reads TGTGCCAGCAGCTTAGCCGGGTCGGGTGGCTACACCTTC. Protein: CASSLAGSGGYTF.

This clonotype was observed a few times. Here the CDR3 reads CSAREGSGVGNTIYF. CDR3 DNA sequence: TGCAGTGCTAGAGAGGGGAGCGGGGTTGGAAACACCATATATTTT. The gene calls are TRBV20-1 and TRBJ1-3; D is uncertain. The CDR3 spans 15 residues. CDR1 is DFQATT and CDR2 is SNEGSKA in the germline V gene (reference sequence). V lost 0 bases to trimming and J lost 3 bases, with 12 bases between them.

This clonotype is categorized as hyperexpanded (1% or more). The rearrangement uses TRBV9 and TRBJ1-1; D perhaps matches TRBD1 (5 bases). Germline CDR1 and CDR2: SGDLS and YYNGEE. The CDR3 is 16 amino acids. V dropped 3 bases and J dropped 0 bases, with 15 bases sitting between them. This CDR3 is CASSADGTALNTEAFF. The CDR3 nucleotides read TGTGCCAGCAGCGCGGATGGGACGGCTTTGAACACTGAAGCTTTCTTT.

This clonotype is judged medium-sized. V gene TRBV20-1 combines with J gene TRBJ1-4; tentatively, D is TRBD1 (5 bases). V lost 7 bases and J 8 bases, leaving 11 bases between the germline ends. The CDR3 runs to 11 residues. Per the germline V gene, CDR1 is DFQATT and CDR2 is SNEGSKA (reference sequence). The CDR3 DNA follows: TGCAGTGTAGGTAGGGGCGAAAAACTGTTTTTT. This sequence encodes CSVGRGEKLFF.

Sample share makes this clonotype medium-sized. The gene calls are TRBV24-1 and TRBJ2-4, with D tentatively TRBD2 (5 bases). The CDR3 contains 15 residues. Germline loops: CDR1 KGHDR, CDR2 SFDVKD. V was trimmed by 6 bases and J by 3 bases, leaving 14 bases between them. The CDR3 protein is CATSPGGLRKNIQYF. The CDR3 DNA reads TGTGCCACCAGTCCCGGCGGGCTACGCAAAAACATTCAGTACTTC.

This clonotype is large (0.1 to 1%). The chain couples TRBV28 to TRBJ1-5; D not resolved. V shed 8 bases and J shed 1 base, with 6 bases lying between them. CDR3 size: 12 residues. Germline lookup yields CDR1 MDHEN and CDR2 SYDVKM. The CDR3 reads CASQDSNQPQHF. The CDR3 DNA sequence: TGTGCCAGCCAAGACAGCAATCAGCCCCAGCATTTT.

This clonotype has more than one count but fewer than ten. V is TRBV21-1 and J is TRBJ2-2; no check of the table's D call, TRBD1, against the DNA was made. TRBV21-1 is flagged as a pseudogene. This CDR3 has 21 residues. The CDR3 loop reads CASSKEGPGQGAEQNTGELFF. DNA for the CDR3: TGTGCCAGCAGCAAAGAGGGGCCGGGACAGGGGGCAGAGCAGAACACCGGGGAGCTGTTTTTT.